One sample yielded the 29 T cell receptor beta chains listed below, sequenced in a study of siplizumab effects on memory and regulatory T cells (dated by TCRdb to about 2019). The library came from the immunoSEQ multiplex PCR assay. TCRdb took over this immuneACCESS table, retaining in-frame rearrangements with V and J assigned. Such tables are incomplete; in checked studies, under half of the missing clones stem from an unresolved V gene, and the remainder is unexplained. Within this sample are 75,000 to 100,000 clones, with 85% to 95% of them counted one time only. Of the sample, approximately 1.4% is held by the ten largest clones. The sample consisted of non-Treg CD4+ T cells sorted from blood. This specimen's cell subset or site label, interpreted: FACS-sorted unstimulated CD4+ non-regulatory T cells. These receptors were collected from a human donor in good health.

This clone was detected only once. This chain links TRBV28 with TRBJ2-6; D remains ambiguous. The germline V and J ends were trimmed by 4 bases and 0 bases, with 7 bases remaining between them. The length of the CDR3 is 15 residues. The V gene's germline CDR1 is MDHEN and CDR2 SYDVKM. The CDR3 reads CASSSYSSGANVLTF. DNA for the CDR3: TGTGCCAGCAGTTCCTACAGCTCTGGGGCCAACGTCCTGACTTTC. Complete variable domain (other parts from reference TRBV28 and TRBJ2-6): DVKVTQSSRYLVKRTGEKVFLECVQDMDHENMFWYRQDPGLGLRLIYFSYDVKMKEKGDIPEGYSVSREKKERFSLILESASTNQTSMYLCASSSYSSGANVLTFGAGSRLTVL.

The chain has TRBV5-1 and TRBJ2-2, with a weak D call TRBD2 (6 bases). The CDR3 sequence is 14 residues long. Trimming shortened V by 3 bases and J by 4 bases, and 10 bases separated the two germline ends. CDR1 is SGHRS and CDR2 is YFSETQ in the germline V gene. CDR3 sequence (DNA): TGCGCCAGCAGCTGGGACGGGGGCACCGGGGAGCTGTTTTTT. Translated: CASSWDGGTGELFF.

The chain uses TRBV5-5 and TRBJ1-1; D may be TRBD1 (5 bases). The V and J ends lost 3 bases and 6 bases respectively, with 15 bases between them. CDR3 size: 14 residues. CDR1 SGHKS and CDR2 YYEKEE come from the germline V gene (reference sequence). Here the CDR3 DNA reads TGTGCCAGCAGCTGGCTGGGGCCCACGGCTGAAGCTTTCTTT. Translated, it gives CASSWLGPTAEAFF.

This clone was recorded once. The rearrangement links TRBV11-3 to TRBJ2-3; possibly TRBD2 for D (5 bases). The CDR3 runs to 15 residues. V dropped 5 bases and J dropped 2 bases, with 14 bases sitting between them. Germline assignment: CDR1 SGHNT and CDR2 YENEEA. This CDR3 reads CASSPDSSHTDTQYF. CDR3 nucleotide sequence: TGTGCCAGCAGCCCGGACTCGTCACACACAGATACGCAGTATTTT.

This chain joins TRBV5-5 and TRBJ2-1, with unresolved D. This CDR3 has 13 residues. Germline values: CDR1 SGHKS, CDR2 YYEKEE (reference sequence). Between the trimmed V and J ends, which lost 0 bases and 7 bases, there was a span of 8 bases. CDR3 sequence (DNA): TGTGCCAGCAGCTTGGTGGGTTTGAATGAGCAGTTCTTC. Protein sequence: CASSLVGLNEQFF.

DNA of the CDR3: TGCGCCAGCAGCTTTTCCACTGGCAGCAATCAGCCCCAGCATTTT. This gives the protein CASSFSTGSNQPQHF. The gene calls are TRBV5-1 and TRBJ1-5, with unresolved D. The CDR3 is 15 amino acids. Germline V CDR1 and CDR2: SGHRS, YFSETQ. Trimming pared 2 bases from V and 1 base from J, leaving 10 bases between.

The chain uses TRBV2 and TRBJ1-2, with 8 bases matching TRBD1. The junction had 6 bases not matched to a gene; V was cut back by 4 bases and J by 8 bases. There are 13 residues in the CDR3. Per germline, CDR1 SNHLY and CDR2 FYNNEI. CDR3 amino acids: CASSAQGAGGYTF. The CDR3 coding sequence is TGTGCCAGCAGTGCCCAGGGGGCGGGGGGCTACACCTTC.

The rearrangement uses TRBV7-6 and TRBJ2-5; D possibly uses TRBD1 or TRBD2 (5 bases each). The CDR3 totals 15 residues. Germline-derived CDR1 and CDR2 are SGHVS and FNYEAQ. V shed 6 bases and J shed 2 bases, with 16 bases lying between them. The CDR3: CASRPNPGPQETQYF. The CDR3 nucleotides are TGTGCCAGCAGGCCCAATCCGGGACCTCAAGAGACCCAGTACTTC.

This chain joins TRBV2 and TRBJ2-3, with a possible D match to TRBD2 (5 bases). The germline CDR1 and CDR2 sequences are SNHLY and FYNNEI. Trimming took 7 bases from V and 2 from J, leaving 13 bases between them. CDR3 length: 14 residues. This CDR3 is CASTGSAFTDTQYF. The CDR3 nucleotides are TGTGCCAGCACTGGGAGCGCCTTCACAGATACGCAGTATTTT. Variable domain in full (rest from reference TRBV2 and TRBJ2-3): EPEVTQTPSHQVTQMGQEVILRCVPISNHLYFYWYRQILGQKVEFLVSFYNNEISEKSEIFDDQFSVERPDGSNFTLKIRSTKLEDSAMYFCASTGSAFTDTQYFGPGTRLTVL.

The chain has TRBV28 and TRBJ2-6, with D perhaps assigned TRBD1 or TRBD2 (5 bases each). Germline lookup yields CDR1 MDHEN and CDR2 SYDVKM. This CDR3 comprises 15 residues. Trimming pared 4 bases from V and 2 bases from J, leaving 9 bases between. CDR3 amino acids: CASSYGTPGANVLTF. CDR3 DNA sequence: TGTGCCAGCAGTTATGGGACGCCTGGGGCCAACGTCCTGACTTTC.

This chain joins TRBV11-2 and TRBJ2-7, with D tentatively TRBD2 (6 bases). The germline gives CDR1 SGHAT, CDR2 FQNNGV. Between the trimmed V and J ends, which lost 4 bases and 1 base, there was a span of 26 bases. CDR3 length: 19 residues. The CDR3 here is CASSSRLLGAGRKSYEQYF. The CDR3 DNA reads as TGTGCCAGCAGCTCCCGGTTGTTAGGTGCCGGGAGAAAGTCCTACGAGCAGTACTTC.

The CDR3 DNA is TGTGCCAGCAGCTTAAGAGACAGCTCCTACGAGCAGTACTTC. It specifies CASSLRDSSYEQYF. This rearrangement joins TRBV7-8 to TRBJ2-7; D is possibly TRBD1 (5 bases). The germline V gene has CDR1 SGHVS and CDR2 FQNEAQ. The V end was cut by 2 bases, the J end by 0 bases, with 8 bases between. This CDR3 has 14 amino acids.

The chain has TRBV19 and TRBJ1-4; 7 nucleotides line up with TRBD1. The CDR3 loop spans 17 amino acids. The ends lost 3 bases at V and 4 bases at J; junction bases unmatched: 11. The germline CDR1 and CDR2 sequences are LNHDA and SQIVND (reference sequence). DNA for the CDR3: TGTGCCAGTAGTATGAGGGGGCCCTCGCCTTTTAATGAAAAACTGTTTTTT. Protein: CASSMRGPSPFNEKLFF. Full variable domain (remainder filled in from reference TRBV19 and TRBJ1-4): DGGITQSPKYLFRKEGQNVTLSCEQNLNHDAMYWYRQDPGQGLRLIYYSQIVNDFQKGDIAEGYSVSREKKESFPLTVTSAQKNPTAFYLCASSMRGPSPFNEKLFFGSGTQLSVL.

The V and J genes are TRBV11-3 and TRBJ2-1, with a weak D call TRBD1 (7 bases). The CDR3 sequence is 16 residues long. Trimming took off 1 base at V and 8 bases at J, with 18 bases between the two ends. The V gene's germline CDR1 is SGHNT and CDR2 YENEEA. The CDR3 bases are TGTGCCAGCAGCTTAGGGTCGGGGCAGGGGGGCGATGAGCAGTTCTTC. Protein sequence: CASSLGSGQGGDEQFF.

The chain joins TRBV7-2 to TRBJ1-3, with D possibly TRBD1 on 6 matching bases. Trimming removed 1 base at V and 3 bases at J, with 13 bases between. CDR3 length: 16 residues. Germline V gene sequence: CDR1 SGHTA, CDR2 FQGNSA. Here the CDR3 reads CASSLEQGFYGNTIYF. CDR3 bases: TGTGCCAGCAGCTTAGAACAGGGATTTTATGGAAACACCATATATTTT.

This sequence joins TRBV15 and TRBJ2-4; a weak D match, TRBD2 (6 bases). Germline CDR1 reads LNHNV; CDR2 reads YYDKDF (reference sequence). CDR3 length: 13 amino acids. The ends were cut back, 5 bases at V and 9 bases at J, with 14 bases in the middle. The CDR3 loop reads CATSRDVGSIQYF. The CDR3 region has the DNA TGTGCCACCAGCCGGGACGTCGGGAGCATTCAGTACTTC. The complete variable domain, with remaining parts taken from reference TRBV15 and TRBJ2-4, reads DAMVIQNPRYQVTQFGKPVTLSCSQTLNHNVMYWYQQKSSQAPKLLFHYYDKDFNNEADTPDNFQSRRPNTSFCFLDIRSPGLGDTAMYLCATSRDVGSIQYFGAGTRLSVL.

The chain couples TRBV7-6 to TRBJ1-2, with D possibly being TRBD1 (6 bases). The CDR3 is 14 residues long. With 3 bases removed from V and 4 bases from J, the gap between germline ends came to 12 bases. CDR1 is SGHVS, CDR2 FNYEAQ, per germline. The CDR3 protein is CASSLGPTGYGYTF. The CDR3 coding sequence is TGTGCCAGCAGCTTGGGCCCGACAGGCTATGGCTACACCTTC.

J is TRBJ2-3 and V is TRBV5-1, with 11 bases that match TRBD2. Germline CDR1 is SGHRS and CDR2 is YFSETQ. With 0 bases clipped from V and 5 bases from J, the junction kept 8 bases outside the gene matches. The CDR3 runs to 17 residues. DNA of the CDR3: TGCGCCAGCAGCTTGGGTCTAGCGGGAGGTGGGGAAGATACGCAGTATTTT. Its translation: CASSLGLAGGGEDTQYF. Using reference TRBV5-1 and TRBJ2-3 for the parts outside the CDR3, the full variable domain is KAGVTQTPRYLIKTRGQQVTLSCSPISGHRSVSWYQQTPGQGLQFLFEYFSETQRNKGNFPGRFSGRQFSNSRSEMNVSTLELGDSALYLCASSLGLAGGGEDTQYFGPGTRLTVL.

The chain links TRBV5-1 to TRBJ2-1; 10 nucleotides match TRBD2. Trimming removed 4 bases from V and 4 bases from J; junction bases left unmatched: 8. The CDR3 loop spans 16 amino acids. Germline V gene lookup returns CDR1 SGHRS and CDR2 YFSETQ. The CDR3 is CASSAQLAGIYNEQFF. CDR3 coding DNA: TGCGCCAGCAGCGCCCAACTAGCGGGAATTTACAATGAGCAGTTCTTC.

The chain uses TRBV5-1 and TRBJ2-7; TRBD2 agrees at 9 bases. The CDR3 length is 15 residues. The J segment lost 0 bases and the V segment lost 4 bases, leaving 5 bases of the junction unmatched. The germline CDR1 and CDR2 sequences are SGHRS and YFSETQ. DNA of the CDR3: TGCGCCAGCAGCGCACAGCGGGAGGTCTCCTACGAGCAGTACTTC. Translating it yields CASSAQREVSYEQYF.

This sequence joins TRBV14 and TRBJ2-1; perhaps TRBD2 as D (5 bases). CDR1 SGHDN and CDR2 FVKESK come from the germline V gene. With 0 bases removed from V and 5 bases from J, the gap between germline ends came to 14 bases. The CDR3 is 16 residues long. CDR3 DNA: TGTGCCAGCAGCCAAGATAGGCTAGCATTTAACAATGAGCAGTTCTTC. Protein product: CASSQDRLAFNNEQFF.

This chain joins TRBV7-6 and TRBJ2-5, with 9 bases lining up with TRBD2. The junction had 15 bases not matched to a gene; V was cut back by 5 bases and J by 5 bases. Per the germline V gene, CDR1 is SGHVS and CDR2 is FNYEAQ. The CDR3 is 17 amino acids. The CDR3 loop is CASSPRGAAGGLETQYF. The CDR3 bases are TGTGCCAGCAGCCCTCGAGGGGCGGCGGGAGGGTTGGAGACCCAGTACTTC.

The V gene is TRBV5-6, the J gene TRBJ2-7; D tentatively reads TRBD1 or TRBD2 (5 bases each). The CDR3 is made up of 17 amino acids. Trimming left V 1 base short and J 5 bases short, with 22 bases between. Germline V gene lookup returns CDR1 SGHDT and CDR2 YYEEEE. The CDR3 nucleotides are TGTGCCAGCAGCTTGTCGGCGGGTCGAGGGGAAGTTGACGAGCAGTACTTC. It specifies CASSLSAGRGEVDEQYF.

Only one count was recorded for this clone. This chain uses TRBV5-6 with TRBJ2-7; 8 bases are a match to TRBD1. With 1 base clipped from V and 4 bases from J, the junction kept 10 bases outside the gene matches. The CDR3 runs to 16 residues. Germline-derived CDR1 and CDR2 are SGHDT and YYEEEE. CDR3 sequence (DNA): TGTGCCAGCAGCTTGTATGGGGGGACAGGATTATACGAGCAGTACTTC. This sequence encodes CASSLYGGTGLYEQYF.

The chain is built from TRBV5-4 and TRBJ1-1, with 8 bases that match TRBD1. The CDR3 has 15 amino acids. The ends lost 1 base at V and 1 base at J; junction bases unmatched: 3. CDR1 SGHNT and CDR2 YYREEE come from the germline V gene (reference sequence). CDR3 residues: CASSLRGTGNTEAFF. CDR3 nucleotide sequence: TGTGCCAGCAGCTTGAGAGGGACAGGGAACACTGAAGCTTTCTTT.

This rearrangement joins TRBV6-5 to TRBJ2-2, with D perhaps TRBD2 (5 bases). The CDR3 is 14 residues long. The V end lost 7 bases, the J end lost 4 bases, and 13 bases lay between the germline ends. Germline loops: CDR1 MNHEY, CDR2 SVGAGI. The DNA for the CDR3 is TGTGCCAGCACCGAGGCGGGTTTCACCGGGGAGCTGTTTTTT. Protein: CASTEAGFTGELFF.

The chain links TRBV7-2 to TRBJ2-7; no reliable D call. The V end lost 3 bases, the J end lost 1 base, and 7 bases lay between the germline ends. The V gene's germline CDR1 is SGHTA and CDR2 FQGNSA. The CDR3 spans 13 residues. The CDR3 is CASSLPISYEQYF. As DNA, the CDR3 is TGTGCCAGCAGCTTGCCCATTTCCTACGAGCAGTACTTC.

J is TRBJ2-7 and V is TRBV27, with 7 bases lining up with TRBD1. Trimming removed 5 bases from V and 3 bases from J; junction bases left unmatched: 13. The CDR3 has 16 amino acids. Germline V gene sequence: CDR1 MNHEY, CDR2 SMNVEV (reference sequence). The DNA of the CDR3 is TGTGCCAGCAGTATTCACCCGGGACAGAGAAACTACGAGCAGTACTTC. Protein: CASSIHPGQRNYEQYF.

This clone was seen a single time. The chain couples TRBV19 to TRBJ2-7, with D perhaps matching TRBD2 (6 bases). Trimming left V 3 bases short and J 2 bases short, with 14 bases between. The germline V gene encodes CDR1 LNHDA and CDR2 SQIVND (reference sequence). The CDR3 totals 15 residues. The CDR3 region has the DNA TGTGCCAGTAGTATGGGTGCGGGAAGCGCCTACGAGCAGTACTTC. Translated: CASSMGAGSAYEQYF.